Presented here are 9 T cell receptor beta chains from one specimen sequenced in a study of T cell repertoires in cytomegalovirus infection (dated by TCRdb to the late 2010s). The sequencer was an Illumina HiSeq 1500. TCRdb redid the processing of the public reads, applying fastp at Q25 and MiXCR, and retained in-frame beta chains. Identical CDR3 protein sequences are pooled into one entry, listed with their most common genes and DNA. In this sample the table shows hundreds of thousands of distinct CDR3 sequences, over 7.5% of which occur a single time. The ten largest clones add up to about 4.5% of the sample. Input material: PBMCs. The origin of the receptors is a human donor in good health (CMV status not recorded). Some clones in this sample may be carry-over from other donors' samples.

This clonotype appeared many times. V gene TRBV7-2 combines with J gene TRBJ2-5, with D perhaps TRBD1 (6 bases). V was shortened by 5 bases and J by 6 bases, with 13 bases between the two germline ends. Germline V gene lookup returns CDR1 SGHTA and CDR2 FQGNSA. The CDR3 is 13 amino acids. CDR3 sequence: CASSVNREKTQYF. The DNA for the CDR3 is TGTGCCAGCAGCGTCAACAGGGAGAAGACCCAGTACTTC.

This clonotype appeared many times. J is TRBJ2-3 and V is TRBV6-5, with D hard to call. The CDR3 length is 16 residues. Germline V lookup: CDR1 MNHEY, CDR2 SVGAGI. V lost 3 bases, J lost 3 bases, and 16 bases lay in between. This chain's CDR3 is CASSYYGEPKTDTQYF. The CDR3 nucleotides are TGTGCCAGCAGTTATTATGGGGAACCCAAGACAGATACGCAGTATTTT.

This clonotype came up a few times. This chain joins TRBV7-3 and TRBJ2-1, with D possibly being TRBD1 or TRBD2 (5 bases each). The CDR3 is 15 residues long. With 2 bases removed from V and 4 bases from J, the gap between germline ends came to 12 bases. CDR1 SGHTA and CDR2 FQGTGA come from the germline V gene. CDR3 amino acids: CASSLLGESYNEQFF. Here the CDR3 DNA reads TGTGCCAGCAGCTTACTGGGGGAGTCGTACAATGAGCAGTTCTTC.

This clonotype has more than one count but fewer than ten. V gene TRBV2 combines with J gene TRBJ1-1; D is possibly TRBD1 (6 bases). The CDR3 sequence is 13 residues long. Trimming took 6 bases from V and 3 from J, leaving 11 bases between them. Germline assignment: CDR1 SNHLY and CDR2 FYNNEI. The CDR3 DNA reads as TGTGCCAGCAGCGCGGACAGTTACACTGAAGCTTTCTTT. Translated, it gives CASSADSYTEAFF. Based on the CDR3 plus reference TRBV2 and TRBJ1-1, the full variable domain is EPEVTQTPSHQVTQMGQEVILRCVPISNHLYFYWYRQILGQKVEFLVSFYNNEISEKSEIFDDQFSVERPDGSNFTLKIRSTKLEDSAMYFCASSADSYTEAFFGQGTRLTVV.

The V and J genes are TRBV11-2 and TRBJ2-7; D not certain. CDR1 SGHAT and CDR2 FQNNGV come from the germline V gene. Trimming cost V 1 base and J 2 bases, with 15 bases left between them. There are 16 residues in the CDR3. The CDR3 loop reads CASSLGPDPFTYEQYF. The CDR3 bases are TGTGCCAGCAGCTTAGGTCCGGACCCTTTTACCTACGAGCAGTACTTC.

V is TRBV4-1 and J is TRBJ2-4; D possibly corresponds to TRBD1 (5 bases). V was pared by 6 bases and J by 2 bases, with 14 bases between. Germline CDR1 and CDR2: MGHRA and YSYEKL. CDR3 length equals 15 residues. The CDR3 DNA reads as TGCGCCAGCAGTCACGTCCAGGGTCCCAAAAACATTCAGTACTTC. As protein: CASSHVQGPKNIQYF.

This clonotype was picked up a small number of times. V and J are TRBV11-3 and TRBJ1-1; no definite D call. This CDR3 comprises 13 residues. Germline V gives CDR1 SGHNT, CDR2 YENEEA. V was cut by 5 bases and J by 0 bases, with 7 bases left in between. The CDR3 coding sequence is TGTGCCAGCAGCCGCCACATGAACACTGAAGCTTTCTTT. Amino acid sequence: CASSRHMNTEAFF.

This clonotype was observed many times. The CDR3 DNA sequence: TGTGCCACCAAAACCAGGGCCCAAGAGACCCAGTACTTC. Its translation is CATKTRAQETQYF. The chain links TRBV15 to TRBJ2-5; possibly TRBD1 for D (5 bases). Germline V gene sequence: CDR1 LNHNV, CDR2 YYDKDF (reference sequence). Trimming removed 7 bases from V and 1 base from J, with 10 bases in between. CDR3 length: 13 residues.

This clonotype turned up a few times. The genes are TRBV7-8 and TRBJ2-1; a weak D match, TRBD1 (5 bases). Trimming cost V 0 bases and J 7 bases, with 16 bases left between them. The CDR3 is 16 amino acids. Germline V gene data show CDR1 as SGHVS and CDR2 as FQNEAQ. CDR3 coding DNA: TGTGCCAGCAGCTTAGCGCATCAGGGATTGGGGAATGAGCAGTTCTTC. This codes for CASSLAHQGLGNEQFF.